The 17 T cell receptor beta chains below all came from one sample that was sequenced in a study of OX40 agonist ivuxolimab in advanced cancers. Assay: immunoSEQ multiplex PCR; the TCRdb copy retains only in-frame clones and omits some. The sample holds just over 80,000 clones, roughly 84% seen once. The material sequenced was CD4+ or CD8+ T cells sorted from blood, taken in a trial of the OX40 agonist ivuxolimab. The receptors come from an adult with an advanced solid tumor such as melanoma, head and neck, liver or kidney cancer.

DNA of the CDR3: TGTGCCAGCAGCGCTCCTCTTAACCGGGACAGGGGGCGAGGGACCCAGTACTTC. Translated, it gives CASSAPLNRDRGRGTQYF. The chain couples TRBV9 to TRBJ2-5; 12 bases are shared with TRBD1. The CDR3 spans 18 residues. Germline loops: CDR1 SGDLS, CDR2 YYNGEE. The ends lost 3 bases at V and 7 bases at J; junction bases unmatched: 16.

The rearrangement joins TRBV6-5 to TRBJ1-6, with TRBD1 matching over 7 bases. The CDR3 length is 12 residues. Per germline, CDR1 MNHEY and CDR2 SVGAGI. Trimming removed 6 bases from V and 10 bases from J; junction bases left unmatched: 3. The chain's CDR3 is CASSRQGSPLHF. The CDR3 DNA follows: TGTGCCAGCAGCAGACAGGGATCACCCCTCCACTTT.

The chain combines TRBV4-2 with TRBJ1-6, with a weak D call TRBD1 (6 bases). The V end lost 0 bases, the J end lost 7 bases, and 10 bases lay between the germline ends. The CDR3 length is 15 residues. Germline V CDR1 and CDR2: LGHNA, YNFKEQ. In DNA form, the CDR3 reads TGTGCCAGCAGCCAAGATCGTCAGGGGAATTCACCCCTCCACTTT. Translated, it gives CASSQDRQGNSPLHF.

CDR3 region: CATSRVRRGETQYF. In DNA form, the CDR3 reads TGTGCCACCAGCAGAGTGCGCAGGGGAGAGACCCAGTACTTC. The V call is TRBV15, the J call TRBJ2-5, with D maybe TRBD1 (6 bases). V shed 1 base and J shed 4 bases, with 10 bases lying between them. The CDR3 has 14 residues. In germline, CDR1 is LNHNV, CDR2 YYDKDF (reference sequence).

The V gene is TRBV7-2, the J gene TRBJ1-1; D may be TRBD1 (6 bases). V was trimmed by 5 bases and J by 2 bases, leaving 9 bases between them. The germline CDR1 and CDR2 sequences are SGHTA and FQGNSA. The CDR3 length is 13 residues. The CDR3 bases are TGTGCCAGCAGCGCGGGACATAACACTGAAGCTTTCTTT. Amino acids: CASSAGHNTEAFF. Combining the CDR3 with reference TRBV7-2 and TRBJ1-1 gives the whole variable domain GAGVSQSPSNKVTEKGKDVELRCDPISGHTALYWYRQSLGQGLEFLIYFQGNSAPDKSGLPSDRFSAERTGGSVSTLTIQRTQQEDSAVYLCASSAGHNTEAFFGQGTRLTVV.

The genes are TRBV9 and TRBJ2-3; no definite D call. Germline V CDR1 and CDR2: SGDLS, YYNGEE. Trimming took 3 bases from V and 5 from J, leaving 13 bases between them. This CDR3 comprises 14 residues. CDR3 DNA: TGTGCCAGCAGCGAAGCTGGAACCATAGATACGCAGTATTTT. This codes for CASSEAGTIDTQYF.

The chain employs TRBV7-9 and TRBJ1-6; D might be TRBD1 (5 bases). Germline assignment: CDR1 SEHNR and CDR2 FQNEAQ (reference sequence). This CDR3 is 16 amino acids long. Trimming removed 1 base from V and 10 bases from J, with 17 bases in between. The DNA for the CDR3 is TGTGCCAGCAGCTTAGTAGAAGGGGCCCTCGGGTCACCCCTCCACTTT. Its translation is CASSLVEGALGSPLHF. The full variable domain, completed using reference TRBV7-9 and TRBJ1-6, is DTGVSQNPRHKITKRGQNVTFRCDPISEHNRLYWYRQTLGQGPEFLTYFQNEAQLEKSRLLSDRFSAERPKGSFSTLEIQRTEQGDSAMYLCASSLVEGALGSPLHFGNGTRLTVT.

V is TRBV18 and J is TRBJ2-7, with D perhaps TRBD1 or TRBD2 (6 bases each). This CDR3 region has 15 residues. Germline V gene data show CDR1 as KGHSH and CDR2 as LQKENI. This CDR3 reads CASSPPVTGAGEQYV. The CDR3 coding sequence is TGTGCCAGCTCCCCACCTGTGACGGGGGCAGGGGAGCAGTACGTC.

V and J are TRBV18 and TRBJ2-5; no definite D call. The CDR3 has 12 amino acids. CDR1 is KGHSH, CDR2 LQKENI, per germline. The germline V and J ends were trimmed by 5 bases and 0 bases, with 4 bases remaining between them. The CDR3: CASSTYQETQYF. The CDR3 DNA reads TGTGCCAGCTCAACGTACCAAGAGACCCAGTACTTC.

This chain joins TRBV5-1 and TRBJ2-7, with D maybe TRBD2 (5 bases). The CDR3 spans 14 residues. With 1 base removed from V and 8 bases from J, the gap between germline ends came to 16 bases. Looked up from germline, CDR1 is SGHRS and CDR2 is YFSETQ. The CDR3, as DNA: TGCGCCAGCAGCTTGACCCCTGGCCGGGATCAGCAGTACGTC. Its translation is CASSLTPGRDQQYV.

The chain links TRBV6-1 to TRBJ1-3, with TRBD1 as a possible D gene (5 bases). Germline V gene sequence: CDR1 MNHNS, CDR2 SASEGT. This CDR3 is 15 amino acids long. The V end lost 3 bases, the J end lost 0 bases, and 9 bases lay between the germline ends. DNA of the CDR3: TGTGCCAGCAGTGACAAGAGGGGCTCTGGAAACACCATATATTTT. It encodes CASSDKRGSGNTIYF.

This clone is a singleton in its sample. The J gene is TRBJ1-2, the V gene TRBV7-2; 7 bases match TRBD1. The germline V gene encodes CDR1 SGHTA and CDR2 FQGNSA. There are 15 residues in the CDR3. V lost 5 bases to trimming and J lost 2 bases; unmatched junction nucleotides: 8. The CDR3, as DNA: TGTGCCAGCAGCCCCTCGGGACAGACAAACTATGGCTACACCTTC. It is translated as CASSPSGQTNYGYTF.

V and J are TRBV27 and TRBJ2-3, with 9 nucleotides matching TRBD2. The CDR3 contains 16 residues. The germline V gene encodes CDR1 MNHEY and CDR2 SMNVEV (reference sequence). V shed 4 bases, J shed 3 bases, and the junction held 8 bases outside the gene matches. The CDR3 protein is CASSSYSGSRTDTQYF. The CDR3 DNA follows: TGTGCCAGCAGTTCCTATAGCGGGAGTAGGACAGATACGCAGTATTTT.

The genes are TRBV4-3 and TRBJ2-7; weak D call: TRBD2 (5 bases). The CDR3 totals 14 residues. Between the trimmed V and J ends, which lost 1 base and 4 bases, there was a span of 11 bases. Germline loops: CDR1 LGHNA, CDR2 YSLEER. CDR3 bases: TGCGCCAGCAGCCAAGGGGTGAGCGGTTACGAGCAGTACTTC. As protein: CASSQGVSGYEQYF.

This clone was counted a single time. The gene calls are TRBV19 and TRBJ1-2, with 11 bases matching TRBD1. CDR1 and CDR2 (germline): LNHDA, SQIVND (reference sequence). The CDR3 runs 14 residues. J gave up 7 bases and V 3 bases, and 4 bases lay outside the gene matches. CDR3 protein: CASSMMDRGLGYTF. The CDR3 DNA follows: TGTGCCAGTAGTATGATGGACAGGGGGCTTGGCTACACCTTC. Full variable domain (rest looked up from reference TRBV19 and TRBJ1-2): DGGITQSPKYLFRKEGQNVTLSCEQNLNHDAMYWYRQDPGQGLRLIYYSQIVNDFQKGDIAEGYSVSREKKESFPLTVTSAQKNPTAFYLCASSMMDRGLGYTFGSGTRLTVV.

This chain joins TRBV4-1 and TRBJ1-2; TRBD1 matches at 7 bases. The CDR3 totals 19 residues. CDR1 MGHRA and CDR2 YSYEKL come from the germline V gene. J gave up 4 bases and V 1 base, and 18 bases lay outside the gene matches. The CDR3 DNA is TGCGCCAGCAGCCAAGTCAGTATCAGCCGGACAGGCCTTCTCTATGGCTACACCTTC. Its protein is CASSQVSISRTGLLYGYTF.

This clone was seen just once. V and J are TRBV4-2 and TRBJ2-3, with D possibly matching TRBD2 (6 bases). CDR1 is LGHNA, CDR2 YNFKEQ, per germline. Trimming took off 0 bases at V and 0 bases at J, with 13 bases between the two ends. The CDR3 has 17 amino acids. The CDR3 here is CASSQEPLAASTDTQYF. The DNA for the CDR3 is TGTGCCAGCAGCCAAGAACCGTTAGCGGCTAGCACAGATACGCAGTATTTT.